One sample yielded the 13 T cell receptor beta chains listed below, sequenced in a study of blood T cell repertoires in COVID-19. This table comes from immunoSEQ multiplex PCR, and its TCRdb copy is limited to in-frame clones, with some not included. The sample contains 37,000 or so clones, roughly 90% of which appear only once. What was sequenced was peripheral blood. These receptors were obtained from a man between 65 and 79 years old with acute or convalescent COVID-19.

In this sample, this clone turned up once. The chain employs TRBV15 and TRBJ1-1; 7 bases are shared with TRBD1. The V gene end was trimmed by 8 bases and the J gene end by 2 bases; junction bases not matched to a gene: 11. The V gene's germline CDR1 is LNHNV and CDR2 YYDKDF (reference sequence). This CDR3 contains 15 residues. Here the CDR3 reads CATSNNNRGNTEAFF. CDR3 in DNA: TGTGCCACCTCAAACAATAACAGGGGAAACACTGAAGCTTTCTTT. The whole variable domain, filled in from reference TRBV15 and TRBJ1-1, reads DAMVIQNPRYQVTQFGKPVTLSCSQTLNHNVMYWYQQKSSQAPKLLFHYYDKDFNNEADTPDNFQSRRPNTSFCFLDIRSPGLGDTAMYLCATSNNNRGNTEAFFGQGTRLTVV.

This chain links TRBV9 with TRBJ1-1; 7 bases match TRBD1. The CDR3 has 15 residues. After removal of 0 bases from V and 4 bases from J, the junction contained 6 bases not matched to a gene. Germline-derived CDR1 and CDR2 are SGDLS and YYNGEE. For the CDR3, the DNA is TGTGCCAGCAGCGTAGGAGGGGGCGCGAGCACTGAAGCTTTCTTT. Its translation is CASSVGGGASTEAFF. The complete variable domain, with remaining parts taken from reference TRBV9 and TRBJ1-1, reads DSGVTQTPKHLITATGQRVTLRCSPRSGDLSVYWYQQSLDQGLQFLIQYYNGEERAKGNILERFSAQQFPDLHSELNLSSLELGDSALYFCASSVGGGASTEAFFGQGTRLTVV.

CDR3 region: CASSLRTGAAEAFF. CDR3 nucleotides: TGTGCCAGTAGTCTCCGGACAGGGGCCGCTGAAGCTTTCTTT. This rearrangement joins TRBV19 to TRBJ1-1, with 9 bases fitting TRBD1. This CDR3 spans 14 amino acids. From germline, CDR1 is LNHDA and CDR2 SQIVND (reference sequence). The V gene end was trimmed by 5 bases and the J gene end by 6 bases; junction bases not matched to a gene: 7. Variable domain in full (rest from reference TRBV19 and TRBJ1-1): DGGITQSPKYLFRKEGQNVTLSCEQNLNHDAMYWYRQDPGQGLRLIYYSQIVNDFQKGDIAEGYSVSREKKESFPLTVTSAQKNPTAFYLCASSLRTGAAEAFFGQGTRLTVV.

The table lists this clone with a count of one. The J gene is TRBJ2-3, the V gene TRBV3-1 (or the pseudogene TRBV3-2), with 10 bases matching TRBD2. The CDR3 spans 19 residues. Germline V gene lookup returns CDR1 LGHDT and CDR2 YNNKEL (reference sequence). J gave up 1 base and V 3 bases, and 13 bases lay outside the gene matches. The CDR3 coding sequence is TGTGCCAGCAGCCACACTAGCGGGAAAGTGGGGTTTGGCACAGATACGCAGTATTTT. It yields the protein CASSHTSGKVGFGTDTQYF.

The chain uses TRBV4-3 and TRBJ2-7; TRBD2 might be the D (5 bases). Trimming removed 4 bases from V and 0 bases from J, with 10 bases in between. Germline V gene sequence: CDR1 LGHNA, CDR2 YSLEER. The CDR3 is 14 amino acids. The CDR3: CASSRLANSYEQYF. CDR3 in DNA: TGCGCCAGCAGCCGTTTAGCGAACTCCTACGAGCAGTACTTC.

The chain links TRBV9 to TRBJ2-2; 8 bases are a match to TRBD1. Trimming removed 4 bases from V and 1 base from J; junction bases left unmatched: 9. This CDR3 region has 17 residues. Per germline, CDR1 SGDLS and CDR2 YYNGEE. CDR3 loop: CASSLLSGGRNTGELFF. For the CDR3, the DNA is TGTGCCAGCAGCCTTCTTTCAGGGGGCCGGAACACCGGGGAGCTGTTTTTT.

In nucleotides, the CDR3 is TGTGCCAGCAGGGAGCGACTTTACAATGAGCAGTTCTTC. It specifies CASRERLYNEQFF. The V call is TRBV2, the J call TRBJ2-1, with unresolved D. The CDR3 runs 13 residues. The V end was cut by 6 bases, the J end by 4 bases, with 10 bases between. CDR1 is SNHLY and CDR2 is FYNNEI in the germline V gene.

The sample holds one count of this clone. The chain links TRBV27 to TRBJ2-1; D is possibly TRBD2 (5 bases). V dropped 3 bases and J dropped 8 bases, with 14 bases sitting between them. CDR1 MNHEY and CDR2 SMNVEV come from the germline V gene (reference sequence). The CDR3 loop spans 14 amino acids. The CDR3 DNA reads as TGTGCCAGCAGTTTGTGGGATTTGAGGGATGAGCAGTTCTTC. This gives the protein CASSLWDLRDEQFF.

The rearrangement joins TRBV6-2 or TRBV6-3 to TRBJ2-7; 11 nucleotides align to TRBD1. With 5 bases clipped from V and 6 bases from J, the junction kept 9 bases outside the gene matches. Germline CDR1 and CDR2: MNHEY and SVGEGT. The CDR3 runs 15 residues. The CDR3 region is CASSQNLDRGPEQYF. The CDR3 DNA reads as TGTGCCAGCAGTCAGAACCTGGACAGGGGGCCCGAGCAGTACTTC.

The J gene is TRBJ2-3, the V gene TRBV4-2; 8 bases map to TRBD2. CDR3 length equals 19 residues. The V gene's germline CDR1 is LGHNA and CDR2 YNFKEQ. With V trimmed by 1 base and J by 6 bases, 18 bases remained unmatched. CDR3: CASSQGRFSSGHPGDTQYF. CDR3 bases: TGTGCCAGCAGCCAAGGGCGTTTCTCTAGCGGGCACCCCGGGGATACGCAGTATTTT.

This sequence joins TRBV25-1 and TRBJ1-1; D uncertain. Germline V gene lookup returns CDR1 MGHDK and CDR2 SYGVNS. The length of the CDR3 is 13 residues. Trimming left V 6 bases short and J 6 bases short, with 14 bases between. The CDR3 here is CASSPHVSAEAFF. CDR3 bases: TGTGCCAGCAGCCCTCATGTTTCGGCTGAAGCTTTCTTT. Together with reference TRBV25-1 and TRBJ1-1, the CDR3 gives the full variable domain: EADIYQTPRYLVIGTGKKITLECSQTMGHDKMYWYQQDPGMELHLIHYSYGVNSTEKGDLSSESTVSRIRTEHFPLTLESARPSHTSQYLCASSPHVSAEAFFGQGTRLTVV.

This chain uses TRBV5-1 with TRBJ1-4; 8 nucleotides align to TRBD1. CDR3 size: 16 residues. CDR1 SGHRS and CDR2 YFSETQ come from the germline V gene. V gave up 0 bases and J gave up 8 bases; unmatched junction bases: 9. CDR3 in amino acids: CASSLVGQGVLEKLFF. The CDR3 bases are TGCGCCAGCAGCTTGGTCGGACAGGGAGTATTAGAAAAACTGTTTTTT. The variable domain in full, completed from reference TRBV5-1 and TRBJ1-4, reads KAGVTQTPRYLIKTRGQQVTLSCSPISGHRSVSWYQQTPGQGLQFLFEYFSETQRNKGNFPGRFSGRQFSNSRSEMNVSTLELGDSALYLCASSLVGQGVLEKLFFGSGTQLSVL.

The chain has TRBV9 and TRBJ2-5, with 7 bases aligning to TRBD1. Germline values: CDR1 SGDLS, CDR2 YYNGEE. The CDR3 runs 14 residues. Unmatched junction bases numbered 7, after V lost 4 bases and J lost 4 bases. CDR3 coding DNA: TGTGCCAGCAGCCCCTTAAGACAGGGAGAGACCCAGTACTTC. Its translation: CASSPLRQGETQYF.